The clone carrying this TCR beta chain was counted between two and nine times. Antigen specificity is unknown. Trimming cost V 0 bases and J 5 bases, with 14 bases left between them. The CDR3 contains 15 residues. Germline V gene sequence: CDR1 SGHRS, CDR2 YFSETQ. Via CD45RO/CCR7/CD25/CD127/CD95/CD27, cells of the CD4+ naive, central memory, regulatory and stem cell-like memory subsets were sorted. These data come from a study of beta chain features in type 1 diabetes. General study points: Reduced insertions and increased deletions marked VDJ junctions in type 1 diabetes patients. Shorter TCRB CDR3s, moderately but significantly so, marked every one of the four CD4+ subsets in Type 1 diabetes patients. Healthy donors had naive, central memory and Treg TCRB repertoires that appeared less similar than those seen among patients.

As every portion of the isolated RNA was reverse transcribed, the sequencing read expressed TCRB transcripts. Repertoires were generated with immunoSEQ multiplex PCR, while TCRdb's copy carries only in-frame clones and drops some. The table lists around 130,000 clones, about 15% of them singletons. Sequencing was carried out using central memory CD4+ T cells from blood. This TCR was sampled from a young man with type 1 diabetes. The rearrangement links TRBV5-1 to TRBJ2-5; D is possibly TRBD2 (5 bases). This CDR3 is CASSLEWETGETQYF. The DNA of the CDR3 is TGCGCCAGCAGCTTGGAATGGGAGACCGGGGAGACCCAGTACTTC.